The clone carrying this TCR beta chain was counted a few times. Antigen: not known. V lost 7 bases to trimming and J lost 5 bases; unmatched junction nucleotides: 12. The CDR3 has 15 amino acids. 5'RACE with constant-segment primers built TCRalpha and TCRbeta cDNA libraries with UMIs. TCRdb reprocessed the 5' RACE reads with MiXCR, giving one entry per CDR3 protein. Among about 200,000 distinct CDR3 sequences listed, approximately 10% were seen once. This entry is derived from a study of T-cell memory formation after mild COVID-19. Study observations and caveats: Some clones that responded were present in memory (sampled pre-infection), which suggests cross-reactive memory joined. There was no confirmation that second-wave clones peaking on day 37 were SARS-CoV-2 specific.

V and J are TRBV12-3 or TRBV12-4 and TRBJ2-7; 9 bases line up with TRBD2. Sequencing was done on a sample of PBMCs or a T cell subset sorted from them (not recorded which). The source is a man aged 18 to 30 who had mild COVID-19 (a few samples of this study predate the infection). Cell type and time point are not known. As DNA, the CDR3 is TGTGCCAGCAACCTTAAGGGGATAGCGGGAGACGAGCAGTACTTC. Its translation: CASNLKGIAGDEQYF.